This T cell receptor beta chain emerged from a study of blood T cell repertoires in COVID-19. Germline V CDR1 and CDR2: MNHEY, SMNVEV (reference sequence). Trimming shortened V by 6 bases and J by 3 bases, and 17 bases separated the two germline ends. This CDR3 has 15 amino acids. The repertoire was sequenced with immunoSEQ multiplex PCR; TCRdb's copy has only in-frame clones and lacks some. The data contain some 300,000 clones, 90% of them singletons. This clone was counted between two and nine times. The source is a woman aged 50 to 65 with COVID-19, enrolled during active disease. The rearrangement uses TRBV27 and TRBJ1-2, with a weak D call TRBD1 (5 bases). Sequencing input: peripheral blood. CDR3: CASRSRRGWHYGYTF. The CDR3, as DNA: TGTGCCAGCAGGTCCCGCCGGGGGTGGCACTATGGCTACACCTTC.